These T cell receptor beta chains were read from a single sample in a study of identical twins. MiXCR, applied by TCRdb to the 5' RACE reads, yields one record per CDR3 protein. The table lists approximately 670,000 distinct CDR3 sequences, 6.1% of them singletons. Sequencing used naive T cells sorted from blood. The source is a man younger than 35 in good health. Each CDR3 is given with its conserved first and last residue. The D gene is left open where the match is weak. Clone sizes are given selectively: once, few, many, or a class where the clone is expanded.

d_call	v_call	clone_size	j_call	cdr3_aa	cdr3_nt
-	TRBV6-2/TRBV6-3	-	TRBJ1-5	CARINQPQHF	TGTGCCAGGATAAATCAGCCCCAGCATTTT
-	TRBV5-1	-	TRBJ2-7	CASSLAPGAAYEQYF	TGCGCCAGCAGCTTGGCCCCGGGGGCGGCCTACGAGCAGTACTTC
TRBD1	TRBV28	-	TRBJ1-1	CASRAQGSNTEAFF	TGTGCCAGCAGAGCACAGGGGTCAAACACTGAAGCTTTCTTT
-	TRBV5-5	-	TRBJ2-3	CASSLGRETRDTQYF	TGTGCCAGCAGCTTGGGTCGGGAAACACGAGATACGCAGTATTTT
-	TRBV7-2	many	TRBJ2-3	CASSLGPKGDTQYF	TGTGCCAGCAGCTTAGGACCCAAGGGGGATACGCAGTATTTT
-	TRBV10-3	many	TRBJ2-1	CAISSGYNEQFF	TGTGCCATCAGCAGCGGATACAATGAGCAGTTCTTC
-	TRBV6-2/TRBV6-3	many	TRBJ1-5	CASSGTVGDQPQHF	TGTGCCAGCAGTGGGACGGTGGGGGATCAGCCCCAGCATTTT
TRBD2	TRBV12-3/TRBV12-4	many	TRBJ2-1	CASSLGTSWGEQFF	TGTGCCAGCAGTTTAGGGACTAGCTGGGGTGAGCAGTTCTTC
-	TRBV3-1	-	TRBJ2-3	CASSQDSATDTQYF	TGTGCCAGCAGCCAAGATTCCGCCACAGATACGCAGTATTTT
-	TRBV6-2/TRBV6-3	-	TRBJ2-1	CASSLGATYNEQFF	TGTGCCAGCAGCCTCGGGGCCACTTACAATGAGCAGTTCTTC
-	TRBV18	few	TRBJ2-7	CASSPRAPSSYEQYF	TGTGCCAGCTCACCCCGGGCTCCAAGCTCCTACGAGCAGTACTTC
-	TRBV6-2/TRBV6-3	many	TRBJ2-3	CASSQFGDTQYF	TGTGCCAGCAGCCAGTTCGGAGATACGCAGTATTTT
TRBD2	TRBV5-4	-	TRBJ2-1	CASSLFLAGDRGEQFF	TGTGCCAGCAGCTTGTTTCTAGCGGGAGATCGCGGTGAGCAGTTCTTC
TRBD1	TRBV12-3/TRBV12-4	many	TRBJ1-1	CASSVDRGTEAFF	TGTGCCAGCAGCGTGGACAGGGGCACTGAAGCTTTCTTT
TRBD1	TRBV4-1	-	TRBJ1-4	CASSKTGAWEKLFF	TGCGCCAGCAGTAAAACAGGGGCCTGGGAAAAACTGTTTTTT
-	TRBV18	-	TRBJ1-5	CASSPFSGAGQPQHF	TGTGCCAGCTCACCATTTTCGGGGGCTGGTCAGCCCCAGCATTTT
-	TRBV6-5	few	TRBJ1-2	CASRRNYGYTF	TGTGCCAGCAGACGGAACTATGGCTACACCTTC
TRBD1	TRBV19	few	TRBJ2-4	CASSIPGQGARNIQYF	TGTGCCAGTAGTATTCCGGGACAGGGGGCGCGAAACATTCAGTACTTC
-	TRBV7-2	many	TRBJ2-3	CASSFEGDTQYF	TGTGCCAGCAGCTTCGAGGGGGATACGCAGTATTTT